These 11 T cell receptor beta chains came from one sample sequenced in a study of blood T cell repertoires in COVID-19. Generated by immunoSEQ multiplex PCR, the TCRdb table keeps only in-frame clones and is missing some. The profile shows more than 150,000 clones, 70% to 80% of them singletons. The sequenced sample was PBMCs or T cells enriched from blood (not recorded which). All receptors derive from a man aged 55 to 70 who had been exposed to COVID-19.

This chain connects TRBV24-1 to TRBJ1-4, with 11 bases lining up with TRBD1. J gave up 8 bases and V 3 bases, and 4 bases lay outside the gene matches. This CDR3 has 15 residues. The V gene's germline CDR1 is KGHDR and CDR2 SFDVKD. CDR3 sequence reads: CATSDRTGGQEKLFF. The CDR3 region has the DNA TGTGCCACCAGTGATAGGACAGGGGGCCAAGAAAAACTGTTTTTT.

V is TRBV27 and J is TRBJ1-6; D might be TRBD1 (5 bases). V was cut by 5 bases and J by 11 bases, with 19 bases left in between. The CDR3 length is 15 residues. Germline V lookup: CDR1 MNHEY, CDR2 SMNVEV (reference sequence). Here the CDR3 reads CASSPSWGAGPPLHF. The CDR3 nucleotides are TGTGCCAGCAGTCCGTCGTGGGGCGCCGGTCCACCCCTCCACTTT.

This CDR3 reads CASSISGSGDTQYF. CDR3 in DNA: TGTGCCAGCAGCATAAGCGGGAGCGGGGATACGCAGTATTTT. The rearrangement links TRBV11-3 to TRBJ2-3; 8 bases align to TRBD2. This CDR3 is built from 14 residues. V dropped 5 bases and J dropped 6; count of bases not matched to a gene: 7. Germline CDR1 is SGHNT and CDR2 is YENEEA.

This chain links TRBV10-1 with TRBJ1-2; the D is unclear. CDR1 is WNHNN, CDR2 SYGVQD, per germline (reference sequence). The CDR3 covers 14 residues. Between the trimmed V and J ends, which lost 8 bases and 8 bases, there was a span of 21 bases. The CDR3 reads CASFGPVGTGGYTF. In DNA form, the CDR3 reads TGCGCCAGCTTTGGCCCGGTTGGTACGGGAGGCTACACCTTC.

DNA for the CDR3: TGTGCCAGCAGCCCGATCACGGGCACAGATACGCAGTATTTT. It translates to CASSPITGTDTQYF. The V call is TRBV4-2, the J call TRBJ2-3; D remains ambiguous. Between the trimmed V and J ends, which lost 4 bases and 1 base, there was a span of 9 bases. Germline V gene data show CDR1 as LGHNA and CDR2 as YNFKEQ. The CDR3 consists of 14 residues.

This clone has only one observation. The rearrangement uses TRBV19 and TRBJ2-7; 9 nucleotides line up with TRBD1. The germline V gene has CDR1 LNHDA and CDR2 SQIVND (reference sequence). V trimming: 5 bases; J trimming: 1 base; junction bases outside the gene matches: 9. This CDR3 is built from 16 residues. This chain's CDR3 is CASSPQGTGLSYEQYF. The CDR3 region has the DNA TGTGCCAGTAGTCCTCAGGGGACAGGGTTATCCTACGAGCAGTACTTC.

This rearrangement joins TRBV3-1 (or the pseudogene TRBV3-2) to TRBJ2-7; 12 nucleotides match TRBD1. Germline V gene sequence: CDR1 LGHDT, CDR2 YNNKEL (reference sequence). This CDR3 has 17 residues. V was pared by 1 base and J by 5 bases, with 9 bases of the junction left unmatched. CDR3: CASSQVWDRGRFDEQYF. For the CDR3, the DNA is TGTGCCAGCAGCCAAGTCTGGGACAGGGGGCGCTTCGACGAGCAGTACTTC.

The chain joins TRBV6-2 or TRBV6-3 to TRBJ2-7; D uncertain. Trimming removed 8 bases at V and 5 bases at J, with 19 bases between. From germline, CDR1 is MNHEY and CDR2 SVGEGT. The CDR3 has 14 amino acids. CDR3: CASGSPPGSNEQYF. CDR3 nucleotides: TGTGCCAGCGGTTCTCCACCGGGTAGCAACGAGCAGTACTTC.

This rearrangement joins TRBV19 to TRBJ1-1; D might be TRBD1 (6 bases). The germline gives CDR1 LNHDA, CDR2 SQIVND (reference sequence). CDR3 size: 14 residues. V lost 5 bases and J lost 4, with 14 bases in between. DNA for the CDR3: TGTGCCAGTAGTCTCACAGGGCCGGGCACTGAAGCTTTCTTT. Its translation is CASSLTGPGTEAFF.

This sequence joins TRBV4-2 and TRBJ1-5; 7 bases map to TRBD1. This CDR3 is built from 16 residues. The junction had 6 bases not matched to a gene; V was cut back by 2 bases and J by 2 bases. Germline assignment: CDR1 LGHNA and CDR2 YNFKEQ. CDR3: CASSQPTGVGNQPQHF. In DNA form, the CDR3 reads TGTGCCAGCAGCCAACCTACAGGGGTCGGCAATCAGCCCCAGCATTTT.

The chain carries TRBV30 and TRBJ1-2, with 8 bases that match TRBD1. Germline V gene data show CDR1 as GTSNPN and CDR2 as SVGIG (reference sequence). The CDR3 is made up of 12 amino acids. V lost 5 bases and J lost 8; bases outside the gene matches: 7. The CDR3 sequence: CAWGLDRGGYTF. The CDR3 DNA follows: TGTGCCTGGGGTCTAGACAGGGGCGGCTACACCTTC. The full variable domain, completed using reference TRBV30 and TRBJ1-2, is SQTIHQWPATLVQPVGSPLSLECTVEGTSNPNLYWYRQAAGRGLQLLFYSVGIGQISSEVPQNLSASRPQDRQFILSSKKLLLSDSGFYLCAWGLDRGGYTFGSGTRLTVV.